The present entry profiles one TCR beta chain with its context. This clonotype was counted ten times or more. Its antigen has not been determined. No much larger clone exists at a distance of one base, and base qualities are not known. The sample originates from a study of identical twins (TCRdb year 2016). As for the study more broadly: To test whether fetal clonotypes persist, the study used deep sequencing on TCR alpha and beta repertoires from monozygotic twins, unrelated adults of various ages, and cord blood. To rule out contamination, the twin experiments were replicated at different times with different library preparation protocols.

Points the paper makes about the study in general: Compared with coincidental sharing between unrelated individuals, out-of-frame TCR alpha sequences shared between twins had an excess of sequences with low generation probability. In beta out-of-frame sequences, excess twin sharing was weaker, because having fewer shared sequences lowered the signal-to-noise ratio. Invariant T cells such as MAIT and iNKT could partly confound zero-insertion analyses, although diverse VJ usage argued against such confounding for most clonotypes. Out-of-frame TCR alpha sharing in monozygotic twins was systematically underestimated by recombination models, whereas sharing between unrelated individuals was in agreement with the recombination models. Fewer insertions were carried by abundant cord blood beta clonotypes, a similar but weaker trend appeared in young adult naive repertoires, and no such trend appeared in memory repertoires. Because the same donors could not be followed over many years, the conclusions relied on cross-sectional statistical analysis.

The library was prepared using 5' RACE. These reads were obtained on an Illumina HiSeq 2000. A universal primer binding site was introduced by template switching, and a unique molecular identifier was present in the final cDNA, enabling accurate counting of TCR cDNA molecules. First-strand cDNA for TCR alpha and beta chains was synthesized from specific primers in the conserved constant-segment region. To control for contamination, each cDNA library was double barcoded with a SMART-Mk sample barcode plus Illumina barcodes. Two successive PCR steps introduced TruSeq adapter sequences along with Illumina sample barcodes. Sequencing of the TCR alpha and beta cDNA libraries was done on the Illumina HiSeq platform using custom primers. Under the source paper's analysis protocol: MiGEC processed the raw reads to extract unique molecular identifiers, while MiXCR was used to determine the CDR3 positions. Recombination models were inferred per individual with the repgenHMM and IGoR tools using an EM algorithm. Shared clonotypes were analyzed with the tcR package in R, and sharing was normalized by the product of cloneset sizes. To study raw recombination without the effects of thymic and clonal selection, out-of-frame nonproductive sequences were analyzed. The public reads were reanalyzed by TCRdb: fastp trimming at Q25, MiXCR alignment, in-frame beta chains only. Merged by CDR3 protein, the rows form single entries marked with the most common genes and DNA. Clone size and V and J calls follow TCRdb, not the original study. This sample has about 160,000 distinct CDR3 sequences in its table, and roughly 3.5% of those were observed once. The ten largest clones represent 8.1% of the sample.

Counted from cysteine to phenylalanine, this CDR3 has 13 amino acids. Only the CDR3 part of the read is kept: 39 bases, read in frame from the first base. The germline ends are 6 bases apart after V is trimmed by 3 bases and J by 1 base. Every donor was a healthy Caucasian. Miltenyi CD45RO+ enrichment and human naive T-cell isolation kits were used to isolate memory (CD45RO+) and naive T cells from PBMC. The sample was memory T cells sorted from blood. What this sample's cell subset or site label stands for: CD45RO+ enriched T cells. The chain joins TRBV12-3 or TRBV12-4 to TRBJ1-2; no D gene can be assigned with confidence. This sequence originates from a man between 18 and 29 years old in good health. Here the CDR3 is given as CASSFSHNYGYTF. The nucleotides read TGTGCCAGCAGTTTCAGTCATAACTATGGCTACACCTTC.